This T cell receptor (beta chain) was recovered during a study of pediatric ulcerative colitis. Regarding the study as a whole: Blood-rectal clonal overlap within each person was significantly higher in ulcerative colitis patients than controls. This repertoire reflects total lymphocytes rather than subpopulations like regulatory T cells. All ulcerative colitis patients, but no controls, carried two rectal clonotypes.

The survey-level immunoSEQ assay was used. TCRdb keeps only in-frame clones here, not all; method: immunoSEQ multiplex PCR. Here the sample spans 23,000 or so clones, approximately 74% being singletons. Looked up from germline, CDR1 is LGHNA and CDR2 is YNFKEQ. The J segment lost 0 bases and the V segment lost 4 bases, leaving 7 bases of the junction unmatched. This CDR3 spans 16 amino acids. The rectum was sampled with one to two pinch biopsies at colonoscopy. With regard to this clone: Its antigen is not identified.

This sequence was found in a boy aged 5-17 years with severe ulcerative colitis. V is TRBV4-2 and J is TRBJ2-3, with 7 positions matching TRBD2. Sequencing input: gut tissue. The CDR3 region has the DNA TGTGCCAGCAGCCCTGAGGAGCGGGGAAGCACAGATACGCAGTATTTT. This codes for CASSPEERGSTDTQYF.